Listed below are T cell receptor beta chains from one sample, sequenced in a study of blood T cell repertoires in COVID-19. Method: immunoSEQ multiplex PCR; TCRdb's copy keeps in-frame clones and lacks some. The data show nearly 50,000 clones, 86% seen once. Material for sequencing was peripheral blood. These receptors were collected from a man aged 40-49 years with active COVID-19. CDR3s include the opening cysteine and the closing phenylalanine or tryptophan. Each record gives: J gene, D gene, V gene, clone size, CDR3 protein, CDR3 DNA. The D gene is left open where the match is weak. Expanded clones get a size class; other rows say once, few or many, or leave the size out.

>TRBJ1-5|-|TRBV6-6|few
CASTYRDKREPQHF
TGTGCCAGCACCTACCGGGACAAGAGGGAGCCCCAGCATTTT
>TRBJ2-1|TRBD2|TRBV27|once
CASSLAGLAGEYNEQFF
TGTGCCAGCAGTTTAGCCGGGCTAGCGGGTGAATACAATGAGCAGTTCTTC
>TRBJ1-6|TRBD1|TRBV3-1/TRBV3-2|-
CASSLSRGAPNSPLHF
TGTGCCAGCAGCCTAAGCAGGGGGGCCCCGAATTCACCCCTCCACTTT
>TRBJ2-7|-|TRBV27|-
CASRGFRRESSYEQYF
TGTGCCAGCAGGGGTTTTCGGAGGGAGAGCTCCTACGAGCAGTACTTC
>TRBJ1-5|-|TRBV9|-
CASSVAPLIGQFNQPQHF
TGTGCCAGCAGCGTAGCTCCCCTAATCGGACAGTTCAATCAGCCCCAGCATTTT
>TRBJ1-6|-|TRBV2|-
CASSGRDPSPLHF
TGTGCCAGCAGTGGACGGGATCCTTCACCCCTCCACTTT
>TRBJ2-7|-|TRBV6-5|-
CASLPISSYEQYF
TGTGCCAGTCTCCCTATTAGCTCCTACGAGCAGTACTTC
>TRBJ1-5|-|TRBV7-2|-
CASSFSDQPQHF
TGTGCCAGCAGCTTTTCGGATCAGCCCCAGCATTTT
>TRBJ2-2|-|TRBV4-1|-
CASSPLRYRTANTGELFF
TGCGCCAGCAGCCCTCTAAGATATCGGACAGCAAACACCGGGGAGCTGTTTTTT
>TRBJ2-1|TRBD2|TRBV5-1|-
CASSLAPSGSSYNEQFF
TGCGCCAGCAGCTTGGCGCCTAGCGGGAGCTCCTACAATGAGCAGTTCTTC
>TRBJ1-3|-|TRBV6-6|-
CASRGPGNTIYF
TGTGCCAGTCGAGGTCCTGGAAACACCATATATTTT
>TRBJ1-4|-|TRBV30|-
CAWRNPGHLNEKLFF
TGTGCCTGGAGGAACCCGGGACACCTTAATGAAAAACTGTTTTTT
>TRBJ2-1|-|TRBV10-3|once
CAISPLGQTLQFF
TGTGCCATCAGTCCCCTGGGGCAGACGCTACAGTTCTTC
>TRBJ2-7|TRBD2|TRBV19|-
CASSTITSGSYEQYF
TGTGCCAGTAGTACTATTACTAGCGGTTCTTACGAGCAGTACTTC